The 31 T cell receptor beta chains below all came from one sample that was sequenced in a study of blood T cells in healthy people across ages. The second PCR ran roughly 6 to 12 cycles with a sample-barcoded 5' primer and J-beta primers. TCRdb fed the 5' RACE reads into MiXCR, producing one record per CDR3 protein. This table holds 1.5 million to 2 million distinct CDR3 sequences, about 31% found once. Sample: blood. The receptors shown here come from a woman in her twenties or thirties in good health.

The J gene is TRBJ1-6, the V gene TRBV12-3 or TRBV12-4, with D uncertain. Trimming took 4 bases from V and 13 from J, leaving 11 bases between them. The CDR3 has 12 amino acids. CDR3 coding DNA: TGTGCCAGCAGTTCCAACCCCGTCCCCCTCCACTTT. Amino acids: CASSSNPVPLHF.

In the case of this clonotype: A much larger clone differs by one base, so this may be a read error. The V gene is TRBV4-2, the J gene TRBJ2-7; tentatively, D is TRBD2 (8 bases). There are 16 residues in the CDR3. The germline CDR1 and CDR2 sequences are LGHNA and YNFKEQ. V lost 3 bases and J lost 4, with 19 bases in between. The CDR3 reads CASSHFGLAGGYEQYF. The CDR3 region has the DNA TGTGCCAGCAGCCATTTTGGACTAGCAGGGGGTTACGAGCAGTACTTC.

A remark on this clonotype: As the CDR3 is not closed by the conserved phenylalanine or tryptophan, this likely results from a read error. The J gene is TRBJ1-2, the V gene TRBV20-1; the match to TRBD1 covers 8 bases. The CDR3 runs 16 residues. The V and J ends lost 3 bases and 3 bases, in that order; junction bases with no gene match: 12. CDR1 and CDR2 (germline): DFQATT, SNEGSKA (reference sequence). CDR3 sequence reads: CSARDRMTGVDYGYTV. The CDR3, as DNA: TGCAGTGCTAGGGATAGGATGACAGGGGTCGACTATGGCTACACCGTC.

This sequence joins TRBV2 and TRBJ1-2; TRBD1 matches at 7 bases. V lost 6 bases to trimming and J lost 0 bases; unmatched junction nucleotides: 4. The germline CDR1 and CDR2 sequences are SNHLY and FYNNEI. The CDR3 runs to 14 residues. CDR3 sequence reads: CASSRGQSNYGYTF. CDR3 bases: TGTGCCAGCAGCCGGGGACAGTCTAACTATGGCTACACCTTC. The variable domain in full, with the rest retrieved from reference TRBV2 and TRBJ1-2, is EPEVTQTPSHQVTQMGQEVILRCVPISNHLYFYWYRQILGQKVEFLVSFYNNEISEKSEIFDDQFSVERPDGSNFTLKIRSTKLEDSAMYFCASSRGQSNYGYTFGSGTRLTVV.

The chain has TRBV20-1 and TRBJ2-1; 9 positions match TRBD2. Trimming removed 7 bases from V and 4 bases from J; junction bases left unmatched: 11. Germline CDR1 DFQATT, CDR2 SNEGSKA (reference sequence). This CDR3 is built from 15 residues. The CDR3 loop is CSVKGTSGPYNEQFF. CDR3 DNA sequence: TGCAGTGTAAAGGGAACTAGCGGGCCTTACAATGAGCAGTTCTTC.

This sequence joins TRBV6-1 and TRBJ1-2, with D possibly matching TRBD1 (5 bases). The CDR3 contains 14 residues. Trimming stripped 6 bases from V and 2 bases from J, with 13 bases between. CDR1 and CDR2 from the germline V gene are MNHNS and SASEGT. The CDR3 here is CASSLRVSNYGYTF. CDR3 nucleotides: TGTGCCAGCAGCCTCAGGGTATCCAACTATGGCTACACCTTC.

The genes are TRBV6-6 and TRBJ2-7, with D perhaps assigned TRBD1 or TRBD2 (5 bases each). Deletions cut 7 bases from V and 10 bases from J, with 17 bases between. The CDR3 totals 12 residues. Germline CDR1 MNHNY, CDR2 SVGAGI (reference sequence). The CDR3 region has the DNA TGTGCCAGCATGGACGGGGCCCGAATCCAGTACTTC. It translates to CASMDGARIQYF.

A few counts support this clonotype. The chain employs TRBV7-9 and TRBJ2-7, with 9 bases lining up with TRBD1. Germline CDR1 SEHNR, CDR2 FQNEAQ (reference sequence). The length of the CDR3 is 18 residues. The trim removed 5 bases at V and 3 bases at J, leaving 17 bases unmatched. The CDR3 DNA reads TGTGCCAGCAGCCAAATTTCAAATAACAGGGGGCTCCTCTACGAGCAGTACTTC. Protein sequence: CASSQISNNRGLLYEQYF.

This chain uses TRBV20-1 with TRBJ2-1, with 7 bases identical to TRBD2. The CDR3 has 16 amino acids. Germline V gene sequence: CDR1 DFQATT, CDR2 SNEGSKA (reference sequence). The V and J ends lost 3 bases and 1 base, in that order; junction bases with no gene match: 9. The DNA of the CDR3 is TGCAGTGCTAGCACTCCGGGACTAACTTCCTACAATGAGCAGTTCTTC. This translates into CSASTPGLTSYNEQFF.

The rearrangement joins TRBV24-1 to TRBJ2-5; D perhaps matches TRBD1 (6 bases). CDR1 KGHDR and CDR2 SFDVKD come from the germline V gene. V dropped 3 bases and J dropped 4 bases, with 17 bases sitting between them. This CDR3 has 16 amino acids. The CDR3 region has the DNA TGTGCCACCAGTGATCCCGGGACATCTAATGCAGAGACCCAGTACTTC. Translated, it gives CATSDPGTSNAETQYF.

CDR3 residues: CASGRDRVWSGNTIYF. The DNA of the CDR3 is TGTGCCAGCGGTCGGGACAGGGTGTGGTCTGGAAACACCATATATTTT. The chain links TRBV12-3 or TRBV12-4 to TRBJ1-3, with 9 bases identical to TRBD1. V was pared by 8 bases and J by 1 base, with 9 bases of the junction left unmatched. The CDR3 sequence is 16 residues long.

This clonotype has just a few counts. V is TRBV20-1 and J is TRBJ2-5, with a tentative D call TRBD2 (5 bases). The length of the CDR3 is 13 residues. Germline lookup yields CDR1 DFQATT and CDR2 SNEGSKA (reference sequence). V was pared by 6 bases and J by 2 bases, with 13 bases between. The CDR3 DNA reads TGCAGTGCCAAGACCTGGGAGCAAGAGACCCAGTACTTC. Protein sequence: CSAKTWEQETQYF.

In regard to this clonotype: With a much larger clone just one base away, this may be a read error. CDR3: CASSRTSGKETQYF. CDR3 DNA sequence: TGTGCCAGCAGCCGGACTAGCGGAAAAGAGACCCAGTACTTC. V is TRBV3-1 and J is TRBJ2-5; 10 nucleotides line up with TRBD2. Looked up from germline, CDR1 is LGHDT and CDR2 is YNNKEL (reference sequence). CDR3 length: 14 residues. J was trimmed by 3 bases and V by 4 bases; bases with no gene match: 2.

The chain employs TRBV7-2 and TRBJ2-1; 9 nucleotides line up with TRBD2. V lost 5 bases, J lost 2 bases, and 4 bases stayed unmatched. The germline CDR1 and CDR2 sequences are SGHTA and FQGNSA. The CDR3 is 15 amino acids. CDR3 DNA: TGTGCCAGCAGCCAAAGCGGGAGGACCTACAATGAGCAGTTCTTC. It translates to CASSQSGRTYNEQFF.

This clonotype was seen a single time. CDR3 in DNA: TGTGCCAGCAGCTCACGACTAGCGGGAGCGCGCAATGAGCAGTTCTTC. Translating it yields CASSSRLAGARNEQFF. V is TRBV3-1 and J is TRBJ2-1, with 12 bases fitting TRBD2. The V and J ends lost 5 bases and 6 bases, in that order; junction bases with no gene match: 8. Germline V gene lookup returns CDR1 LGHDT and CDR2 YNNKEL (reference sequence). The CDR3 is 16 residues long.

The table lists this clonotype with many counts. The V and J genes are TRBV20-1 and TRBJ2-5; D may be TRBD2 (6 bases). The V end lost 2 bases, the J end lost 1 base, and 8 bases lay between the germline ends. Germline-derived CDR1 and CDR2 are DFQATT and SNEGSKA (reference sequence). CDR3 length: 13 amino acids. The CDR3 spells CSARPRGQETQYF. DNA for the CDR3: TGCAGTGCTAGACCGCGGGGCCAAGAGACCCAGTACTTC.

The chain employs TRBV7-8 and TRBJ1-2, with a possible D match to TRBD1 (6 bases). CDR3 length: 15 residues. Per germline, CDR1 SGHVS and CDR2 FQNEAQ. Trimming left V 5 bases short and J 7 bases short, with 20 bases between. The chain's CDR3 is CASSTRTAAQPGYTF. CDR3 nucleotide sequence: TGTGCCAGCAGCACGAGGACAGCCGCTCAGCCTGGCTACACCTTC. Full variable domain (remainder filled in from reference TRBV7-8 and TRBJ1-2): GAGVSQSPRYKVAKRGQDVALRCDPISGHVSLFWYQQALGQGPEFLTYFQNEAQLDKSGLPSDRFFAERPEGSVSTLKIQRTQQEDSAVYLCASSTRTAAQPGYTFGSGTRLTVV.

Many counts were recorded for this clonotype. This rearrangement joins TRBV6-2 or TRBV6-3 to TRBJ2-1; no clear D gene. The CDR3 runs 14 residues. Trimming removed 4 bases at V and 1 base at J, with 8 bases between. Per germline, CDR1 MNHEY and CDR2 SVGEGT. The CDR3 loop reads CASSWFGSYNEQFF. The CDR3 nucleotides are TGTGCCAGCAGTTGGTTTGGTTCCTACAATGAGCAGTTCTTC.

The table lists this clonotype with a few counts. The V call is TRBV19, the J call TRBJ1-5, with unresolved D. The germline CDR1 and CDR2 sequences are LNHDA and SQIVND (reference sequence). The CDR3 sequence is 14 residues long. V was cut by 1 base and J by 2 bases, with 6 bases left in between. CDR3 sequence reads: CASSIGKRNQPQHF. The CDR3 region has the DNA TGTGCCAGTAGTATAGGGAAGCGCAATCAGCCCCAGCATTTT.

As regards this clonotype: A junction end diverges from the germline sequence, so it may reflect a read error. This chain joins TRBV20-1 and TRBJ2-5; TRBD2 is a possible D gene (6 bases). The CDR3 sequence is 15 residues long. CDR1 is DFQATT and CDR2 is SNEGSKA in the germline V gene (reference sequence). CDR3 DNA sequence: TGCGGTGCTAGGCATCCGGGAGAGGTAGGAGAGACCCAGTACTTC. It specifies CGARHPGEVGETQYF.

In its sample, this clonotype was seen once. This chain connects TRBV5-1 to TRBJ2-3, with 10 nucleotides matching TRBD2. CDR1 and CDR2 from the germline V gene are SGHRS and YFSETQ. V was clipped by 5 bases and J by 4 bases; unmatched bases: 4. The CDR3 consists of 14 residues. CDR3 sequence: CASRLAGAPDTQYF. DNA of the CDR3: TGCGCCAGCAGGCTAGCGGGAGCCCCAGATACGCAGTATTTT.

The rearrangement uses TRBV15 and TRBJ1-6; the D gene is possibly TRBD1 (5 bases). V shed 5 bases and J shed 8 bases, with 16 bases lying between them. Germline V gives CDR1 LNHNV, CDR2 YYDKDF (reference sequence). The CDR3 has 15 residues. The CDR3 here is CATSGRDGWDSPLHF. In DNA, the CDR3 is TGTGCCACCAGCGGTAGGGACGGGTGGGATTCACCCCTCCACTTT.

In this sample, this clonotype turned up many times. Relative to the germline gene, one junction end is altered; a read error may explain this. The CDR3 region has the DNA TGCGCCAGCAGCCAAGATTGGGGGAATGAGCAGTTCTTC. Its translation is CASSQDWGNEQFF. The chain is built from TRBV14 and TRBJ2-1; D possibly matches TRBD1 or TRBD2 (5 bases each). This CDR3 has 13 residues. The germline V gene has CDR1 SGHDN and CDR2 FVKESK.

This chain uses TRBV9 with TRBJ2-2; D not resolved. Germline CDR1 reads SGDLS; CDR2 reads YYNGEE. Between the trimmed V and J ends, which lost 1 base and 4 bases, there was a span of 5 bases. This CDR3 is built from 13 residues. CDR3 in DNA: TGTGCCAGCAGCGTAACCATCACCGGGGAGCTGTTTTTT. Encoded protein: CASSVTITGELFF.

CDR3 amino acids: CASSVATATSYNEQFF. In nucleotides, the CDR3 is TGTGCCAGCAGTGTCGCGACAGCGACATCCTACAATGAGCAGTTCTTC. The J gene is TRBJ2-1, the V gene TRBV6-1, with D perhaps TRBD1 (5 bases). CDR1 and CDR2 from the germline V gene are MNHNS and SASEGT. The CDR3 runs to 16 residues. V dropped 4 bases and J dropped 1 base, with 14 bases sitting between them.

This chain joins TRBV5-1 and TRBJ2-1, with TRBD1 matching 10 bases. Per germline, CDR1 SGHRS and CDR2 YFSETQ. V gave up 6 bases and J gave up 5 bases; unmatched junction bases: 5. CDR3 length: 14 residues. The CDR3 bases are TGCGCCAGCACCCGGGACAGGGGCCACAATGAGCAGTTCTTC. Encoded protein: CASTRDRGHNEQFF.

This clonotype was observed a handful of times. This chain uses TRBV5-1 with TRBJ1-5; no clear D. This CDR3 has 14 amino acids. The ends were cut back, 0 bases at V and 4 bases at J, with 8 bases in the middle. The germline V gene has CDR1 SGHRS and CDR2 YFSETQ. The chain's CDR3 is CASSLAPENQPQHF. The CDR3 region has the DNA TGCGCCAGCAGCTTGGCTCCGGAGAATCAGCCCCAGCATTTT.

In this sample, this clonotype turned up a few times. The rearrangement joins TRBV14 to TRBJ2-5; D gene unclear. The CDR3 loop spans 14 amino acids. Germline V gene data show CDR1 as SGHDN and CDR2 as FVKESK. The V end lost 2 bases, the J end lost 4 bases, and 11 bases lay between the germline ends. Here the CDR3 DNA reads TGTGCCAGCAGCCAAATAGGACCAGGAGAGACCCAGTACTTC. Translated, it gives CASSQIGPGETQYF.

The sample holds many counts of this clonotype. The V call is TRBV29-1, the J call TRBJ1-1; D ambiguous. There are 12 residues in the CDR3. Germline values: CDR1 SQVTM, CDR2 ANQGSEA. The CDR3 DNA reads as TGCAGTGCTGAGAGCGTGAACACTGAAGCTTTCTTT. The encoded protein is CSAESVNTEAFF.

The chain has TRBV29-1 and TRBJ2-1; no reliable D call. The CDR3 loop spans 12 amino acids. Trimming left V 3 bases short and J 0 bases short, with 3 bases between. CDR1 and CDR2 (germline): SQVTM, ANQGSEA. The CDR3 coding sequence is TGCAGCGTTGATAACTCCTACAATGAGCAGTTCTTC. Translation: CSVDNSYNEQFF.

The rearrangement links TRBV30 to TRBJ2-1; D unresolved. The CDR3 is 13 residues long. With 5 bases removed from V and 1 base from J, the gap between germline ends came to 9 bases. Germline CDR1 is GTSNPN and CDR2 is SVGIG (reference sequence). The CDR3 here is CAWVAGSYNEQFF. In DNA, the CDR3 is TGTGCCTGGGTAGCTGGTTCCTACAATGAGCAGTTCTTC.